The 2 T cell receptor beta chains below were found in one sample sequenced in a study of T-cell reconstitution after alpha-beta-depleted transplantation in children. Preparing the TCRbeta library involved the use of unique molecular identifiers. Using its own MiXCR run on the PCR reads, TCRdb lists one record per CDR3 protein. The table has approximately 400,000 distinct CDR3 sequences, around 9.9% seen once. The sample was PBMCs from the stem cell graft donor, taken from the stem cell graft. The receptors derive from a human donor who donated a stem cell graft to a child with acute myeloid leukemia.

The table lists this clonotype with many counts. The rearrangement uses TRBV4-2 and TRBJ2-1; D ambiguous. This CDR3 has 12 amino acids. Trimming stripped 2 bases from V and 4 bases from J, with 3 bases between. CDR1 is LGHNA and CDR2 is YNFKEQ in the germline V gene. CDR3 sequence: CASSQNYNEQFF. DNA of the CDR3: TGTGCCAGCAGCCAAAATTACAATGAGCAGTTCTTC.

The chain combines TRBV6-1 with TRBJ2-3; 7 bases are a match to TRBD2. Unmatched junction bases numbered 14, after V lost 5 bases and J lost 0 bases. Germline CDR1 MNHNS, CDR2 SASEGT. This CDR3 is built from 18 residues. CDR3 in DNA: TGTGCCAGCAGTCCGATCAGTGACGGGGGGTCTAGCACAGATACGCAGTATTTT. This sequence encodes CASSPISDGGSSTDTQYF.